This record covers a single T cell receptor (beta chain). The sample belongs to a study of blood T cell repertoires in COVID-19. Grouping used clinical history reported by participants in a survey and questionnaire. This CDR3 has 17 amino acids. J was trimmed by 0 bases and V by 5 bases; bases with no gene match: 12. Germline CDR1 reads WNHNN; CDR2 reads SYGVQD (reference sequence). Per the authors' pipeline: Amplifying reference gene primers gave estimates of nucleated cell counts. The repertoire was sequenced with immunoSEQ multiplex PCR; TCRdb's copy has only in-frame clones and lacks some. The V and J calls and clone size are taken from that table; D and trimming were inferred from the DNA. The repertoire holds 200,000 or so clones, just over 85% seen once, with under 4% in the top ten.

The sequenced sample was PBMCs or T cells enriched from blood (not recorded which). This chain connects TRBV10-1 to TRBJ1-1; 7 bases align to TRBD1. This TCR came from a middle-aged woman with acute COVID-19. CDR3 protein: CASSQRQGSHMNTEAFF. CDR3 DNA: TGCGCCAGCAGTCAAAGACAGGGATCGCACATGAACACTGAAGCTTTCTTT.